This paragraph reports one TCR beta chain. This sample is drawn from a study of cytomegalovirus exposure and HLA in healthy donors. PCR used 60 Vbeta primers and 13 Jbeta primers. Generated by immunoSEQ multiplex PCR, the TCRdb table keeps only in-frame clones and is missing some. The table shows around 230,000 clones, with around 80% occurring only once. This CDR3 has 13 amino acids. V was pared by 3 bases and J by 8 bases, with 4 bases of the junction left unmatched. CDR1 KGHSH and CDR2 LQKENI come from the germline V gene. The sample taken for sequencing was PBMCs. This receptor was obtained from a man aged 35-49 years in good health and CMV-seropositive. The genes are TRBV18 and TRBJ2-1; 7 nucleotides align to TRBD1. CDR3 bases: TGTGCCAGCTCACCGGGACAGCAAGATGAGCAGTTCTTC. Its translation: CASSPGQQDEQFF.